Reported below is one T cell receptor beta chain. The CDR3 length is 14 residues. The germline gives CDR1 SGHTA, CDR2 FQGNSA. V lost 5 bases and J 4 bases, leaving 12 bases between the germline ends. TCRdb recomputed calls from the 5' RACE reads with MiXCR, one row per CDR3 protein. The sample yields about 340,000 distinct CDR3 sequences, approximately 15% seen once. This sample is drawn from a study of T-cell memory formation after mild COVID-19. The chain recombines TRBV7-2 with TRBJ1-5; D gene ambiguous. Sample: PBMCs or a T cell subset sorted from them (not recorded which). This TCR derives from a man aged 18-30 years who had mild COVID-19 (a few samples of this study predate the infection). Cell type and time point are not known. CDR3 sequence reads: CASSGLGRNQPQHF. The CDR3 DNA is TGTGCCAGCAGCGGCCTCGGGAGAAATCAGCCCCAGCATTTT.